This T cell receptor beta chain was found in a study of blood T cells in healthy people across ages. V lost 1 base, J lost 9 bases, and 13 bases lay in between. CDR3 length equals 14 residues. CDR1 LNHNV and CDR2 YYDKDF come from the germline V gene (reference sequence). Together with a sample-barcoded 5' primer, a J-beta primer mix was included in a second PCR lasting about 7 to 12 cycles. TCRdb recomputed calls from the 5' RACE reads with MiXCR, one row per CDR3 protein. Among 700,000 to 1,000,000 distinct CDR3 sequences listed, more than 40% were seen once. The specimen was blood. The chain couples TRBV15 to TRBJ2-1, with a weak D call TRBD2 (6 bases). The TCR was taken from a man aged 55 to 70 in good health. CDR3: CATSRGSGVGEQFF. The CDR3 DNA follows: TGTGCCACCAGCAGAGGATCGGGAGTGGGTGAGCAGTTCTTC.